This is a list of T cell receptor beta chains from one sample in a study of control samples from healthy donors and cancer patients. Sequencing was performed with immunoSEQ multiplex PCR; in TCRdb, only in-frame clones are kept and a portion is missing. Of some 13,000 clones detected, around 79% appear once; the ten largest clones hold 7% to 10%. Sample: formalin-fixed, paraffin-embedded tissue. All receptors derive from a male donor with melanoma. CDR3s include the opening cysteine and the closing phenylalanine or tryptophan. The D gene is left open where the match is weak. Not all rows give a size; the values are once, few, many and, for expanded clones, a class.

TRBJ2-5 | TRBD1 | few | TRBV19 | CASSIRTGRSETQYF | TGTGCCAGTAGTATTAGGACAGGGAGGTCGGAGACCCAGTACTTC
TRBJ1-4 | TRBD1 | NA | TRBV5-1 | CASSSSGGTNEKLFF | TGCGCCAGCAGCTCATCAGGGGGAACTAATGAAAAACTGTTTTTT
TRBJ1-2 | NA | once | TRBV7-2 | CASSPGRANYGYTF | TGTGCCAGCAGCCCGGGAAGGGCTAACTATGGCTACACCTTC
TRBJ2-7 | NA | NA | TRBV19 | CASSGKRDSNEQYF | TGTGCCAGTAGTGGGAAGAGGGACTCGAACGAGCAGTACTTC
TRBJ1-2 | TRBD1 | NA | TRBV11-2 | CASSVDRASGYTF | TGTGCCAGCAGCGTCGACAGGGCGAGTGGCTACACCTTC
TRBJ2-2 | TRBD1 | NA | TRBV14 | CASSQAAGGTGELFF | TGTGCCAGCAGCCAAGCCGCAGGGGGAACCGGGGAGCTGTTTTTT
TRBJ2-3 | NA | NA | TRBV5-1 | CASSLGRLTTDTQYF | TGCGCCAGCAGCTTAGGTCGACTCACCACAGATACGCAGTATTTT
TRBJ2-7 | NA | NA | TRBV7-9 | CASSSGVILDEQYF | TGTGCCAGCAGCTCGGGAGTGATTCTGGACGAGCAGTACTTC
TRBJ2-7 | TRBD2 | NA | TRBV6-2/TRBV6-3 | CASSYSRLAGVSSYEQYF | TGTGCCAGCAGTTACTCGAGGCTAGCGGGGGTTTCCTCCTACGAGCAGTACTTC
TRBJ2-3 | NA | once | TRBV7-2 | CASSLKGGDTQYF | TGTGCCAGCAGCTTAAAAGGGGGAGATACGCAGTATTTT
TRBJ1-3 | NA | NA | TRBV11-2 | CASSLGVPGNTIYF | TGTGCCAGCAGCTTAGGGGTCCCTGGAAACACCATATATTTT
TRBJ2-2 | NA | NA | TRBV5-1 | CASSLAQGISGELFF | TGCGCCAGCAGCTTGGCCCAGGGAATATCCGGGGAGCTGTTTTTT
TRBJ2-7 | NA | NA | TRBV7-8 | CASSLVHLSYEQYF | TGTGCCAGCAGCTTAGTTCACCTCTCCTACGAGCAGTACTTC
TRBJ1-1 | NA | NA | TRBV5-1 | CASSSGGGEGTEAFF | TGCGCCAGCAGCTCCGGAGGGGGTGAGGGCACTGAAGCTTTCTTT
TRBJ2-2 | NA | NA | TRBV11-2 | CASSFAGGRAGELFF | TGTGCCAGCAGCTTTGCCGGGGGTCGGGCCGGGGAGCTGTTTTTT
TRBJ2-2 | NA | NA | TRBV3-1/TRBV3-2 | CASSLTHPNTGELFF | TGTGCCAGCAGTCTGACCCACCCTAACACCGGGGAGCTGTTTTTT
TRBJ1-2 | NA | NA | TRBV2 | CASSWGDYGYTF | TGTGCCAGCAGTTGGGGGGACTATGGCTACACCTTC
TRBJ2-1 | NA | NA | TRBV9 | CASSPPWPGEGNEQFF | TGTGCCAGCAGCCCCCCCTGGCCCGGAGAGGGCAATGAGCAGTTCTTC
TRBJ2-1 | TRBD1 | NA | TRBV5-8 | CASHSGQGINEQFF | TGTGCCAGCCACTCGGGACAGGGGATCAATGAGCAGTTCTTC
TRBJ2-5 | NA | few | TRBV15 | CATSSLAGETQYF | TGTGCCACCAGCAGTCTAGCCGGCGAGACCCAGTACTTC
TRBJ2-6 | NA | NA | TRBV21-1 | CASSNRGVDSGANVLTF | TGTGCCAGCAGCAACAGGGGGGTGGACTCTGGGGCCAACGTCCTGACTTTC
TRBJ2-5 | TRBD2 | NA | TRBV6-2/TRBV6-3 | CASSLWRGGLETQYF | TGTGCCAGCAGTTTATGGCGGGGGGGCCTTGAGACCCAGTACTTC
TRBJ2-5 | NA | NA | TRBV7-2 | CASSPSRTTTGQETQYF | TGTGCCAGCAGCCCTAGTAGGACAACGACGGGCCAAGAGACCCAGTACTTC
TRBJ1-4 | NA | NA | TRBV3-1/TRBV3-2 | CASSSPVGHEKLFF | TGTGCCAGCAGCTCCCCGGTTGGGCATGAAAAACTGTTTTTT
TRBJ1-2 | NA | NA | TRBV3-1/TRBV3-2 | CASSQYRPGLQGYTF | TGTGCCAGCAGCCAATATCGCCCCGGGCTACAAGGCTACACCTTC
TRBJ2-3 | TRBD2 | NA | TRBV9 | CASSAGLAGADTQYF | TGTGCCAGCAGCGCAGGACTAGCGGGGGCAGATACGCAGTATTTT
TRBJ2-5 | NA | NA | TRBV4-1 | CASSVQGMGGQETQYF | TGCGCCAGCAGCGTACAGGGGATGGGGGGCCAAGAGACCCAGTACTTC
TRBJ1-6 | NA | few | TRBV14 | CASGLWIDSPLHF | TGTGCCAGCGGACTATGGATAGATTCACCCCTCCACTTT
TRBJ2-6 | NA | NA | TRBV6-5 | CASQTNSGANVLTF | TGTGCCAGCCAGACGAACTCTGGGGCCAACGTCCTGACTTTC
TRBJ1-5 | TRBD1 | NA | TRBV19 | CASADRGGLGNQPQHF | TGTGCCAGTGCGGACAGGGGAGGACTAGGCAATCAGCCCCAGCATTTT
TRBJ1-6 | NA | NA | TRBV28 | CASSPFDSDNSPLHF | TGTGCCAGCAGTCCTTTCGACAGCGATAATTCACCCCTCCACTTT
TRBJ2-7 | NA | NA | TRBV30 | CAWSLIDRSPYEQYF | TGTGCCTGGAGCCTTATTGACCGATCCCCCTACGAGCAGTACTTC
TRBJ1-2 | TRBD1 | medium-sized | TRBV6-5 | CASRDRGYGYTF | TGTGCCAGCAGGGACAGGGGCTATGGCTACACCTTC
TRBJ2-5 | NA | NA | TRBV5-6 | CASRSDRGETQYF | TGTGCCAGCCGCTCTGACCGGGGGGAGACCCAGTACTTC
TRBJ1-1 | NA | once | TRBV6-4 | CASSRTENTEAFF | TGTGCCAGCAGTCGTACAGAGAACACTGAAGCTTTCTTT
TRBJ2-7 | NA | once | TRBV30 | CAWSVLTTFHEQYF | TGTGCCTGGAGCGTGCTAACTACTTTCCACGAGCAGTACTTC
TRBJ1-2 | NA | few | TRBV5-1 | CASSLAGQEYSTNYGYTF | TGCGCCAGCAGCTTGGCCGGGCAGGAATACTCAACAAACTATGGCTACACCTTC
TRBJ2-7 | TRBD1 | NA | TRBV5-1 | CASSLGDRDHEQYF | TGCGCCAGCAGCTTGGGGGACAGGGACCACGAGCAGTACTTC
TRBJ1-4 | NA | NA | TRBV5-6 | CASSLYRVGTSNEKLFF | TGTGCCAGCAGCTTGTACAGGGTGGGCACCTCTAATGAAAAACTGTTTTTT
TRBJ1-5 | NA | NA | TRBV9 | CASKGGANQPQHF | TGTGCCAGCAAAGGGGGAGCCAATCAGCCCCAGCATTTT
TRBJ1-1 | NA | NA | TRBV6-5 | CASSYSIILPTEAFF | TGTGCCAGCAGTTACTCGATCATCCTTCCCACTGAAGCTTTCTTT
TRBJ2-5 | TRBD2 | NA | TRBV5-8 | CASSLGLAEGETQYF | TGTGCCAGCAGCTTGGGACTAGCGGAGGGAGAAACCCAGTACTTC
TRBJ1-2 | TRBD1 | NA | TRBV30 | CAWSAGGWGYTF | TGTGCCTGGAGTGCAGGGGGCTGGGGCTACACCTTC
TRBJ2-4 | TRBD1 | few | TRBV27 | CASSFDRGRKNIQYF | TGTGCCAGCAGTTTCGACAGGGGGCGTAAAAACATTCAGTACTTC
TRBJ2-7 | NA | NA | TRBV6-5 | CASSPSRESYEQYF | TGTGCCAGCAGTCCCTCCAGGGAGTCCTACGAGCAGTACTTC
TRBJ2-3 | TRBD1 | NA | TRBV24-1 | CATTRQGASTDTQYF | TGTGCCACCACGCGACAGGGGGCGAGCACAGATACGCAGTATTTT
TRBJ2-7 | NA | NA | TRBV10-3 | CAISESSSGADF | TGTGCCATCAGTGAGTCCTCCAGCGGTGCGGACTTC
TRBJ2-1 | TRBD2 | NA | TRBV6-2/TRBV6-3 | CASSYFFTGGNEQFF | TGTGCCAGCAGTTACTTTTTTACGGGGGGAAATGAGCAGTTCTTC